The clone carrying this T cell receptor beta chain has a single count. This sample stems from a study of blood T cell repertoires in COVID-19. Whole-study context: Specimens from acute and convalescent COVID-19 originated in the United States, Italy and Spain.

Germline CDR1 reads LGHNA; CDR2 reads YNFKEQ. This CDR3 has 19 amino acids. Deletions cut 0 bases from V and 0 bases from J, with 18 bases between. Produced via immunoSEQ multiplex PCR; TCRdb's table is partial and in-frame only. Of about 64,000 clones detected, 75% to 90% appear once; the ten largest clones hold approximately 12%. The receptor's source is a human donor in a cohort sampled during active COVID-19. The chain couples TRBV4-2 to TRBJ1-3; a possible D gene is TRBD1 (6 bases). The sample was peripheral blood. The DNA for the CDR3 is TGTGCCAGCAGCCAAGAAGGATCGGCAGGGGCGAGCTCTGGAAACACCATATATTTT. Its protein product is CASSQEGSAGASSGNTIYF.